Listed below are T cell receptor beta chains from one sample, sequenced in a study of blood T cell repertoires in COVID-19. Data came from immunoSEQ multiplex PCR; TCRdb stores just in-frame clones and leaves some out. The data contain a few hundred thousand clones, 89% of them seen just once; the ten biggest clones take up approximately 3%. Material: peripheral blood. The receptors were gathered from a woman in her 30s with COVID-19, enrolled during active disease. Both conserved end residues are part of each CDR3. A D gene is named only where the DNA matches it firmly. Size is stated for part of the rows, as once, few or many counts, or as a class when the clone is expanded.

size: NA; length: 12; D: TRBD2; V: TRBV6-2/TRBV6-3; J: TRBJ2-1; CDR3: CASSSIAGEQFF; DNA: TGTGCCAGCAGTTCGATAGCGGGCGAGCAGTTCTTC
size: NA; length: 13; D: NA; V: TRBV13; J: TRBJ2-7; CDR3: CASSLRSDFVSDF; DNA: TGTGCCAGCAGCTTGAGGTCGGATTTCGTATCCGACTTC
size: NA; length: 12; D: NA; V: TRBV18; J: TRBJ1-1; CDR3: CASSLRNTEAFF; DNA: TGTGCCAGCTCACTGAGGAACACTGAAGCTTTCTTT
size: NA; length: 14; D: NA; V: TRBV3-1/TRBV3-2; J: TRBJ2-2; CDR3: CASSQRSYTGELFF; DNA: TGTGCCAGCAGCCAGCGTAGCTACACCGGGGAGCTGTTTTTT
size: NA; length: 16; D: NA; V: TRBV7-9; J: TRBJ1-5; CDR3: CASSLGWRDEDQPQHF; DNA: TGTGCCAGCAGCTTAGGGTGGAGGGACGAGGATCAGCCCCAGCATTTT
size: NA; length: 15; D: NA; V: TRBV7-9; J: TRBJ1-2; CDR3: CASSLSDRANYGYTF; DNA: TGTGCCAGCAGCTTAAGCGACAGAGCTAACTATGGCTACACCTTC
size: NA; length: 14; D: TRBD2; V: TRBV11-2; J: TRBJ2-1; CDR3: CASSSAGLDGEQFF; DNA: TGTGCCAGCAGCTCAGCCGGACTAGACGGTGAGCAGTTCTTC
size: once; length: 14; D: TRBD2; V: TRBV11-2; J: TRBJ2-1; CDR3: CASSPRAGRNEQFF; DNA: TGTGCCAGCAGCCCCCGAGCGGGACGCAATGAGCAGTTCTTC
size: few; length: 14; D: NA; V: TRBV19; J: TRBJ2-2; CDR3: CASSIRHLTGELFF; DNA: TGTGCCAGTAGTATACGACACCTCACCGGGGAGCTGTTTTTT
size: once; length: 15; D: NA; V: TRBV19; J: TRBJ2-5; CDR3: CASTPESIAEETQYF; DNA: TGTGCCAGTACGCCCGAATCGATAGCAGAAGAGACCCAGTACTTC
size: NA; length: 15; D: TRBD1; V: TRBV19; J: TRBJ1-1; CDR3: CASSRQGELDAEAFF; DNA: TGTGCCAGTAGTAGGCAGGGGGAGTTAGACGCTGAAGCTTTCTTT
size: NA; length: 18; D: TRBD1; V: TRBV13; J: TRBJ1-3; CDR3: CASSRVPDRVKTRNTIYF; DNA: TGTGCCAGCAGCCGCGTCCCGGACAGGGTAAAAACAAGAAACACCATATATTTT
size: NA; length: 14; D: TRBD1; V: TRBV23-1; J: TRBJ1-1; CDR3: CASDQTGVITEAFF; DNA: TGCGCCAGCGATCAAACAGGGGTTATCACTGAAGCTTTCTTT
size: NA; length: 15; D: TRBD1; V: TRBV11-2; J: TRBJ1-4; CDR3: CASSSAGTGPNKLFF; DNA: TGTGCCAGCAGCTCCGCCGGGACAGGCCCTAATAAACTGTTTTTT
size: NA; length: 14; D: TRBD2; V: TRBV11-2; J: TRBJ2-1; CDR3: CASRAGVGGHEQFF; DNA: TGTGCCAGCAGAGCGGGAGTGGGTGGACATGAGCAGTTCTTC
size: NA; length: 12; D: NA; V: TRBV25-1; J: TRBJ2-7; CDR3: CASSEYPYEQYF; DNA: TGTGCCAGCAGTGAATATCCATACGAGCAGTACTTC
size: NA; length: 13; D: TRBD1; V: TRBV10-2; J: TRBJ1-1; CDR3: CATPGTGDTEAFF; DNA: TGCGCCACTCCCGGGACAGGGGACACTGAAGCTTTCTTT
size: NA; length: 14; D: TRBD1; V: TRBV28; J: TRBJ1-2; CDR3: CASSEGQGSGGYTF; DNA: TGTGCCAGCAGTGAGGGACAGGGTTCGGGGGGCTACACCTTC
size: NA; length: 17; D: TRBD1; V: TRBV5-1; J: TRBJ2-1; CDR3: CASSGRDRGLGGNEQFF; DNA: TGCGCCAGCAGCGGCCGGGACAGGGGGCTCGGCGGCAATGAGCAGTTCTTC
size: NA; length: 15; D: TRBD2; V: TRBV4-2; J: TRBJ2-7; CDR3: CASSQVAERDYEQYF; DNA: TGTGCCAGCAGTCAAGTGGCCGAGCGGGACTACGAGCAGTACTTC
size: NA; length: 14; D: NA; V: TRBV4-3; J: TRBJ2-2; CDR3: CASRQGPRAGELFF; DNA: TGCGCCAGCAGACAGGGCCCACGGGCCGGGGAGCTGTTTTTT
size: NA; length: 14; D: NA; V: TRBV7-2; J: TRBJ1-1; CDR3: CASSSGWGDTEAFF; DNA: TGTGCCAGCAGCTCGGGGTGGGGTGACACTGAAGCTTTCTTT
size: NA; length: 14; D: TRBD1; V: TRBV6-4; J: TRBJ2-2; CDR3: CASSVGTEHRGAVF; DNA: TGTGCCAGCAGCGTCGGGACAGAACACCGGGGAGCTGTTTTT
size: NA; length: 15; D: TRBD2; V: TRBV29-1; J: TRBJ2-2; CDR3: CSVWTSGDLTGELFF; DNA: TGCAGCGTGTGGACTAGCGGGGACCTCACCGGGGAGCTGTTTTTT
size: NA; length: 15; D: NA; V: TRBV7-2; J: TRBJ2-2; CDR3: CASSPDSGESGELFF; DNA: TGTGCCAGCAGCCCGGACAGTGGGGAGAGCGGGGAGCTGTTTTTT
size: NA; length: 18; D: NA; V: TRBV4-1; J: TRBJ1-5; CDR3: CASSQEPPTGLLDQPQHF; DNA: TGCGCCAGCAGCCAAGAACCTCCCACCGGACTGTTAGATCAGCCCCAGCATTTT
size: NA; length: 15; D: TRBD1; V: TRBV10-2; J: TRBJ1-1; CDR3: CASRNTGVSRTEAFF; DNA: TGCGCCAGCAGGAATACAGGGGTGAGTAGGACTGAAGCTTTCTTT
size: NA; length: 13; D: NA; V: TRBV12-3/TRBV12-4; J: TRBJ2-1; CDR3: CASKEVTRNEQFF; DNA: TGTGCCAGCAAGGAGGTTACTCGCAATGAGCAGTTCTTC
size: few; length: 12; D: NA; V: TRBV6-5; J: TRBJ2-7; CDR3: CASTSTRYEQYF; DNA: TGTGCCAGCACTTCCACCCGGTACGAGCAGTACTTC
size: NA; length: 16; D: TRBD1; V: TRBV19; J: TRBJ2-2; CDR3: CASIDRWTGETGELFF; DNA: TGTGCCAGTATCGATAGGTGGACAGGGGAAACCGGGGAGCTGTTTTTT
size: NA; length: 16; D: NA; V: TRBV5-1; J: TRBJ1-6; CDR3: CASSRTSGSNNSPLHF; DNA: TGCGCCAGCAGCCGAACCTCCGGGAGCAATAATTCACCCCTCCACTTT
size: NA; length: 13; D: TRBD1; V: TRBV7-9; J: TRBJ2-1; CDR3: CASSGQGGNEQFF; DNA: TGTGCCAGCAGTGGACAGGGGGGCAATGAGCAGTTCTTC
size: NA; length: 16; D: TRBD1; V: TRBV7-9; J: TRBJ2-5; CDR3: CASSSAWDRARETQYF; DNA: TGTGCCAGCAGCTCCGCCTGGGACAGGGCCCGAGAGACCCAGTACTTC
size: NA; length: 16; D: TRBD2; V: TRBV9; J: TRBJ2-1; CDR3: CASSSRTSGLYNEQFF; DNA: TGTGCCAGCAGCTCCCGGACTAGCGGGCTATACAATGAGCAGTTCTTC
size: few; length: 14; D: TRBD2; V: TRBV7-8; J: TRBJ2-3; CDR3: CASSFGGYSNTQYF; DNA: TGTGCCAGCAGTTTCGGGGGGTATTCAAATACGCAGTATTTT
size: few; length: 15; D: NA; V: TRBV5-6; J: TRBJ1-3; CDR3: CASSYGTLGGNTIYF; DNA: TGTGCCAGCAGCTACGGGACATTAGGAGGAAACACCATATATTTT
size: NA; length: 17; D: TRBD2; V: TRBV3-1/TRBV3-2; J: TRBJ2-3; CDR3: CASSQGSRGGQSDTQYF; DNA: TGTGCCAGCAGCCAAGGTTCGCGGGGGGGCCAATCAGATACGCAGTATTTT
size: NA; length: 13; D: NA; V: TRBV27; J: TRBJ1-1; CDR3: CASSIQGSTEAFF; DNA: TGTGCCAGCAGTATTCAGGGTAGCACTGAAGCTTTCTTT
size: NA; length: 16; D: NA; V: TRBV24-1; J: TRBJ2-1; CDR3: CATSDGPLGLGNEQFF; DNA: TGTGCCACCAGTGATGGGCCACTCGGCTTGGGCAATGAGCAGTTCTTC
size: NA; length: 13; D: NA; V: TRBV19; J: TRBJ1-5; CDR3: CASSDQGNQPQHF; DNA: TGTGCCAGTAGCGACCAGGGAAATCAGCCCCAGCATTTT
size: NA; length: 12; D: TRBD2; V: TRBV2; J: TRBJ2-5; CDR3: CASLGLVETQYF; DNA: TGTGCCAGCTTGGGACTAGTGGAGACCCAGTACTTC
size: few; length: 15; D: NA; V: TRBV19; J: TRBJ1-5; CDR3: CASSIAGGGNQPQHF; DNA: TGTGCCAGTAGTATAGCGGGGGGTGGCAATCAGCCCCAGCATTTT
size: NA; length: 18; D: TRBD2; V: TRBV2; J: TRBJ2-5; CDR3: CASRLSAEGSGIQETQYF; DNA: TGTGCCAGCAGGCTCTCTGCCGAAGGTAGCGGGATTCAAGAGACCCAGTACTTC
size: NA; length: 15; D: NA; V: TRBV4-2; J: TRBJ2-5; CDR3: CASSQGGTIQETQYF; DNA: TGTGCCAGCAGCCAAGGGGGGACAATCCAAGAGACCCAGTACTTC
size: once; length: 21; D: TRBD2; V: TRBV7-6; J: TRBJ2-3; CDR3: CASSSGPRLGTSGRTTDTQYF; DNA: TGTGCCAGCAGCTCTGGGCCACGATTAGGGACTAGCGGGAGGACAACAGATACGCAGTATTTT
size: NA; length: 15; D: TRBD1; V: TRBV5-1; J: TRBJ2-2; CDR3: CASSILGTGSGELFF; DNA: TGCGCCAGCAGCATTCTAGGGACAGGGAGTGGGGAGCTGTTTTTT
size: NA; length: 19; D: TRBD1; V: TRBV4-1; J: TRBJ1-1; CDR3: CASSQDDLPDRGTYTEAFF; DNA: TGCGCCAGCAGCCAAGACGATTTACCGGACAGGGGGACTTACACTGAAGCTTTCTTT
size: NA; length: 15; D: NA; V: TRBV5-5; J: TRBJ2-5; CDR3: CASSLAQGPQETQYF; DNA: TGTGCCAGCAGCTTGGCACAGGGCCCCCAAGAGACCCAGTACTTC
size: NA; length: 13; D: NA; V: TRBV7-8; J: TRBJ1-2; CDR3: CASSDSSYYGYTF; DNA: TGTGCCAGCAGCGACAGCTCATATTATGGCTACACCTTC
size: NA; length: 16; D: TRBD2; V: TRBV4-1; J: TRBJ2-1; CDR3: CASSQDWTSGGAEQFF; DNA: TGCGCCAGCAGCCAAGATTGGACTAGCGGGGGGGCCGAGCAGTTCTTC
size: NA; length: 15; D: TRBD2; V: TRBV5-1; J: TRBJ2-3; CDR3: CASSLEKAGGDTQYF; DNA: TGCGCCAGCAGCTTGGAGAAAGCGGGGGGCGATACGCAGTATTTT
size: NA; length: 14; D: NA; V: TRBV2; J: TRBJ1-3; CDR3: CASSLEISGNTIYF; DNA: TGTGCCAGCAGTCTAGAGATTTCTGGAAACACCATATATTTT
size: NA; length: 14; D: TRBD1; V: TRBV10-2; J: TRBJ2-7; CDR3: CASRGGQGAYEQYF; DNA: TGCGCCAGCAGAGGGGGACAGGGGGCTTACGAGCAGTACTTC
size: once; length: 12; D: NA; V: TRBV11-3; J: TRBJ1-1; CDR3: CASSQIGTEAFF; DNA: TGTGCCAGCAGCCAAATTGGCACCGAAGCTTTCTTT
size: NA; length: 14; D: TRBD1; V: TRBV10-2; J: TRBJ1-2; CDR3: CASRDRGSNYGYTF; DNA: TGCGCCAGCAGGGACAGGGGATCTAACTATGGCTACACCTTC
size: NA; length: 15; D: NA; V: TRBV18; J: TRBJ1-1; CDR3: CASSPLNRKNTEAFF; DNA: TGTGCCAGCTCACCACTAAACAGAAAGAACACTGAAGCTTTCTTT
size: once; length: 15; D: NA; V: TRBV4-1; J: TRBJ1-1; CDR3: CASSRTGTLNTEAFF; DNA: TGCGCCAGCTCTCGAACCGGGACATTGAACACTGAAGCTTTCTTT